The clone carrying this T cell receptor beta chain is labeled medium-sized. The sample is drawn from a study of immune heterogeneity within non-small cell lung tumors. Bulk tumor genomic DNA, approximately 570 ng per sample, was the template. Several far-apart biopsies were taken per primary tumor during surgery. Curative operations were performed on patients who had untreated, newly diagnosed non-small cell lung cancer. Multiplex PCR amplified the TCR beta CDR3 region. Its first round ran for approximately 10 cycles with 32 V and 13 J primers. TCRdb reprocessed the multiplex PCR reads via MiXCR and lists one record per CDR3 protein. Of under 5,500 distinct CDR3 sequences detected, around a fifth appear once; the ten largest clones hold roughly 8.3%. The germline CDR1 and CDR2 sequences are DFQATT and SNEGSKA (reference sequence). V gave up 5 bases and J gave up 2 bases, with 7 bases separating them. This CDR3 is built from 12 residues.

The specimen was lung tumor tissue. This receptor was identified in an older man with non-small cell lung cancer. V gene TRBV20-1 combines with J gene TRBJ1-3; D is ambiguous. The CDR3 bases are TGCAGTGCTCTAATCCCTGGAAACACCATATATTTT. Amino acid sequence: CSALIPGNTIYF.